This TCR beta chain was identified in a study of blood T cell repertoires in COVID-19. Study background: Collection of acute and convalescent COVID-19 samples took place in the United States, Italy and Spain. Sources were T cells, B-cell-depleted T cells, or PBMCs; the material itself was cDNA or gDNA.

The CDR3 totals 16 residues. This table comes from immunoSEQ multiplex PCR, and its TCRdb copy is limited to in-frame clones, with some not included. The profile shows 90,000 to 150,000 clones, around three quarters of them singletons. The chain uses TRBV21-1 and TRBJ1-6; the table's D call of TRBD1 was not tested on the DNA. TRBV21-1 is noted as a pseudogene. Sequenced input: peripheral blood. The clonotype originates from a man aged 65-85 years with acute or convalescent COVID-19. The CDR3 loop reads CASSTRSPAYNSPLHF. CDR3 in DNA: TGTGCCAGCAGCACCAGGTCGCCGGCTTATAATTCACCCCTCCACTTT.